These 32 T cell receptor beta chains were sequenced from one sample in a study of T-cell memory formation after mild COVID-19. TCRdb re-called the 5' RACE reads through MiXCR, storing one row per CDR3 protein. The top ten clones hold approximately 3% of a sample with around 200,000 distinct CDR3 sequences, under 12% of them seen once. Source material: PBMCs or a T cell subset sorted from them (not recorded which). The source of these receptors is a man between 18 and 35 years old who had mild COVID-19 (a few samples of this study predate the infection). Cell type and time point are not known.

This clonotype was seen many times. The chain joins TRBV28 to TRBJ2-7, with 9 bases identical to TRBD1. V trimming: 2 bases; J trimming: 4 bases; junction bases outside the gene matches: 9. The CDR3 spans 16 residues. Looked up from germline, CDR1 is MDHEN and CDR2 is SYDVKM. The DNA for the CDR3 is TGTGCCAGCAGTTTAGCCCCCGGACAGGGGCTTTACGAGCAGTACGTC. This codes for CASSLAPGQGLYEQYV.

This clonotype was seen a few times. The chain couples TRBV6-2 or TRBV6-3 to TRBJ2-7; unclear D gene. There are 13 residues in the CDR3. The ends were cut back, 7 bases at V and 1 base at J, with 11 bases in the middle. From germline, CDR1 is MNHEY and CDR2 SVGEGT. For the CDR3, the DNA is TGTGCCAGCAAATCCCCCGTATCCTACGAGCAGTACTTC. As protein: CASKSPVSYEQYF.

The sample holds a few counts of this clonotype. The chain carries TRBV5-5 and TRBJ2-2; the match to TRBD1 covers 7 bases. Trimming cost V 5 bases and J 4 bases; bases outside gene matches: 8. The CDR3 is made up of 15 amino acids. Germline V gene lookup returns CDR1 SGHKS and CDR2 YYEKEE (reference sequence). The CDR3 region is CASRETGTITGELFF. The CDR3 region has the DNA TGTGCCAGCAGGGAGACAGGGACGATCACCGGGGAGCTGTTTTTT.

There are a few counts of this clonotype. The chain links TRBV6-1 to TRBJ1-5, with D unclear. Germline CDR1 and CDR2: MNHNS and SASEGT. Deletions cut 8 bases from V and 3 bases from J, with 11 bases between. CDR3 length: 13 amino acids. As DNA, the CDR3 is TGTGCCAGCGAGGGCGTCAACAATCAGCCCCAGCATTTT. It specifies CASEGVNNQPQHF.

The CDR3 nucleotides are TGTGCCAGCAGTTACCCTAGCGGGGACTACGAGCAGTACTTC. Translation gives CASSYPSGDYEQYF. V is TRBV6-6 and J is TRBJ2-7; 9 bases agree with TRBD2. The trim removed 2 bases at V and 3 bases at J, leaving 2 bases unmatched. CDR1 and CDR2 (germline): MNHNY, SVGAGI (reference sequence). This CDR3 is built from 14 residues.

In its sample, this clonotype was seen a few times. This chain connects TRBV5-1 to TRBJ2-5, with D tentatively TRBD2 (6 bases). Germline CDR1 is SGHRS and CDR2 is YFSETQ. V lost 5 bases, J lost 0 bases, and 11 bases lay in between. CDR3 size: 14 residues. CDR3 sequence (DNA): TGCGCCAGCAGACTACGGGAGTACCAAGAGACCCAGTACTTC. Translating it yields CASRLREYQETQYF.

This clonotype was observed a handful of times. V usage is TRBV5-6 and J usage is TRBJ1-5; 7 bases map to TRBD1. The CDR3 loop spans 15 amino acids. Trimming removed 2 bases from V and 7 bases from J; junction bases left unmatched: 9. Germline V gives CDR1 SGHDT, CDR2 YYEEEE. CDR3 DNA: TGTGCCAGCAGCTTACGGACAGGAAGGGGCCAGCCCCAGCATTTT. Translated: CASSLRTGRGQPQHF.

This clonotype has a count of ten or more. Here the CDR3 reads CATSDFTGGPSEQFF. CDR3 coding DNA: TGTGCCACCAGTGATTTTACAGGGGGACCAAGTGAGCAGTTCTTC. The V and J genes are TRBV24-1 and TRBJ2-1; 8 bases map to TRBD1. V was clipped by 1 base and J by 9 bases; unmatched bases: 7. CDR1 and CDR2 (germline): KGHDR, SFDVKD. This CDR3 has 15 amino acids.

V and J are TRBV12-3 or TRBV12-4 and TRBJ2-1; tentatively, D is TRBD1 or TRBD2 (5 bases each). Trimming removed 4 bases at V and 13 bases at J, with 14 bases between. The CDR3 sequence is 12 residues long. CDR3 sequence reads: CASSWGSWDQFF. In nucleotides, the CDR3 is TGTGCCAGCAGTTGGGGGTCGTGGGACCAGTTCTTC.

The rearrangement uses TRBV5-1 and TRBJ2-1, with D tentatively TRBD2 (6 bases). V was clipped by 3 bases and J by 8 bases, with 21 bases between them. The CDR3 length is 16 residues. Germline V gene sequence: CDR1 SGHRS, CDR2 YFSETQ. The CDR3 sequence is CASSSRPTGLTDEQFF. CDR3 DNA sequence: TGCGCCAGCAGCTCACGCCCCACGGGACTCACCGATGAGCAGTTCTTC. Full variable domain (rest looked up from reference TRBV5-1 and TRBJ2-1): KAGVTQTPRYLIKTRGQQVTLSCSPISGHRSVSWYQQTPGQGLQFLFEYFSETQRNKGNFPGRFSGRQFSNSRSEMNVSTLELGDSALYLCASSSRPTGLTDEQFFGPGTRLTVL.

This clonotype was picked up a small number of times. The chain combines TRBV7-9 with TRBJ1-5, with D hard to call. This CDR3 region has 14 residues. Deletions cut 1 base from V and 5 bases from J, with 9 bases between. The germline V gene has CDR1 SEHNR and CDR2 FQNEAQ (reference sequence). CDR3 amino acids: CASSLGETHQPQHF. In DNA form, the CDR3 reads TGTGCCAGCAGCTTAGGGGAGACCCATCAGCCCCAGCATTTT.

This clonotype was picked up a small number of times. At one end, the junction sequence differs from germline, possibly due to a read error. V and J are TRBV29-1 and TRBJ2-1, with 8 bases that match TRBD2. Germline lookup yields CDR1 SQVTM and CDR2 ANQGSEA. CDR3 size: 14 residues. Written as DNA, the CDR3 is TGCAGCGTGGCACTAGCGGCATCCTACTATGAGCAGTTCTTC. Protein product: CSVALAASYYEQFF.

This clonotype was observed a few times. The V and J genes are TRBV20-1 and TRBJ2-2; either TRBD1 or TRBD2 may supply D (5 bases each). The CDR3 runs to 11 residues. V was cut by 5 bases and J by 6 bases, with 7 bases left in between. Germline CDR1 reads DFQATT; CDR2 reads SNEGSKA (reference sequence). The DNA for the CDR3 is TGCAGTGCTCGGGGCTCCGGGGAGCTGTTTTTT. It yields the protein CSARGSGELFF.

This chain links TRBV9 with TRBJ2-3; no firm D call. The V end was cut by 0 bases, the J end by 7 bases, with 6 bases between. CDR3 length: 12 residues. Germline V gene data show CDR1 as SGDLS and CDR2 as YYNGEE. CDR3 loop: CASSVGDHTQYF. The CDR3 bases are TGTGCCAGCAGCGTAGGGGATCATACGCAGTATTTT.

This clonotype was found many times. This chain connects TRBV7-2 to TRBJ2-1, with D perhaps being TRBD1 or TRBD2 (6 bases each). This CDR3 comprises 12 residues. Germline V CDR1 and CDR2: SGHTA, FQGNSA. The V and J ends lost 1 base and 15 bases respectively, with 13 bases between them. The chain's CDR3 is CASSLGGGPLFF. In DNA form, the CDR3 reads TGTGCCAGCAGCTTAGGTGGGGGGCCCTTGTTCTTC.

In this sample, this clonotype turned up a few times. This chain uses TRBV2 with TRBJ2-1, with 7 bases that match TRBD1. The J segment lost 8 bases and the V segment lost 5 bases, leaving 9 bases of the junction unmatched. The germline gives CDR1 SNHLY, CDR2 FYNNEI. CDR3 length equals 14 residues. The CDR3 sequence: CASSQDNRGHEQFF. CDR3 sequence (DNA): TGTGCCAGCAGTCAGGATAACAGGGGTCATGAGCAGTTCTTC.

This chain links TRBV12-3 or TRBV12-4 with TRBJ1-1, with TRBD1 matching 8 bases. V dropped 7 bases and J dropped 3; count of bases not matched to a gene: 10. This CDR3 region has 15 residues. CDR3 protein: CASTRDRRGDTEAFF. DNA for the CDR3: TGTGCCAGCACCCGGGACAGGCGGGGAGACACTGAAGCTTTCTTT.

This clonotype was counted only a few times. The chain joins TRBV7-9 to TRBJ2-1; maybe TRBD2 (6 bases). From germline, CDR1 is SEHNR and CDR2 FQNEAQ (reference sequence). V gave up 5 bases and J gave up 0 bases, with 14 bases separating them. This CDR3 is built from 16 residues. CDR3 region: CASSLLTGDSYNEQFF. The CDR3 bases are TGTGCCAGCAGCCTACTGACGGGGGACTCCTACAATGAGCAGTTCTTC.

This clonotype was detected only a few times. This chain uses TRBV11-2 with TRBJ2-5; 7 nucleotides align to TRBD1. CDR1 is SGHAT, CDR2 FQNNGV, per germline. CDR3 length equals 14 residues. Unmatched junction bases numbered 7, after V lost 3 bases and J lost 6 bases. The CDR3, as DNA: TGTGCCAGCAGCTTTTCAGGGGGTGGAAAGACCCAGTACTTC. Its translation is CASSFSGGGKTQYF.

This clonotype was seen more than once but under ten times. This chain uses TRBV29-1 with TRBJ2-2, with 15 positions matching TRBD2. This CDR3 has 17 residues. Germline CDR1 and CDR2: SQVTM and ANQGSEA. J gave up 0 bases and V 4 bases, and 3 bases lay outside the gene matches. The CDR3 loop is CSVGGLAGGANTGELFF. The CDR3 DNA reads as TGCAGCGTTGGGGGACTAGCGGGGGGCGCGAACACCGGGGAGCTGTTTTTT.

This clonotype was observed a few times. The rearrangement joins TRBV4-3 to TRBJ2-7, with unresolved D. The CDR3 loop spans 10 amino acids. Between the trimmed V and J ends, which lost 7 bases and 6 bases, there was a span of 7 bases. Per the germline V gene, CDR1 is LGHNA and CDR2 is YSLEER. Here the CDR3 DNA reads TGCGCCAGCACAGAGAGCGAGCAGTACGTC. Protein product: CASTESEQYV.

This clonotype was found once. CDR3 residues: CASSPWGSMNTEAFF. CDR3 in DNA: TGTGCCAGCAGTCCCTGGGGCAGTATGAACACTGAAGCTTTCTTT. The gene calls are TRBV12-3 or TRBV12-4 and TRBJ1-1; possibly TRBD1 for D (5 bases). V was pared by 5 bases and J by 0 bases, with 13 bases between. The CDR3 consists of 15 residues.

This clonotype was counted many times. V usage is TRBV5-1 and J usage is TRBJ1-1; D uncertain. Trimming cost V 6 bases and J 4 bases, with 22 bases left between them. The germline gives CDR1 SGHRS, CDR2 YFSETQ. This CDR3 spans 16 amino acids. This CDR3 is CASKVRLEGWGTEAFF. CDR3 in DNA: TGCGCCAGCAAGGTGAGGTTGGAAGGCTGGGGCACTGAAGCTTTCTTT.

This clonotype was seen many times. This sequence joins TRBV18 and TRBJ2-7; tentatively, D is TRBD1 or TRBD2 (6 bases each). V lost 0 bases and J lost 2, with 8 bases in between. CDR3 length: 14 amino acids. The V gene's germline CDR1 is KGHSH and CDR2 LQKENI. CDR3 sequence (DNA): TGTGCCAGCTCACCACCGGGGGGCCCCTACGAGCAGTACTTC. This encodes CASSPPGGPYEQYF.

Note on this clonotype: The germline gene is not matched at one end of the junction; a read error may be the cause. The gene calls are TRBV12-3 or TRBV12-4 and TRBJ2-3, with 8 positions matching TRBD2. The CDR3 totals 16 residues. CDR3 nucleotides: TGTGCCAGCAGATTAGCGGGGCGCGCTAGCACAGATACGCAGTATTTT. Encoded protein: CASRLAGRASTDTQYF.

CDR3: CASSEAGDSMDNQPQHF. In nucleotides, the CDR3 is TGTGCCAGCAGTGAAGCGGGGGACAGTATGGACAATCAGCCCCAGCATTTT. V usage is TRBV2 and J usage is TRBJ1-5, with TRBD1 matching 7 bases. CDR3 length equals 17 residues. The V segment lost 0 bases and the J segment 3 bases; nucleotides outside the gene matches: 8. Looked up from germline, CDR1 is SNHLY and CDR2 is FYNNEI.

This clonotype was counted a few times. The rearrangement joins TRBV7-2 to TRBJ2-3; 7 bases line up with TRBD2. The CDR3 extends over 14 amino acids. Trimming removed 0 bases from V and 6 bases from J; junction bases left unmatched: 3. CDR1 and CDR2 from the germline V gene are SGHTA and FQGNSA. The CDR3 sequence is CASSLAVGGDTQYF. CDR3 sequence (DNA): TGTGCCAGCAGCTTAGCCGTGGGGGGGGATACGCAGTATTTT. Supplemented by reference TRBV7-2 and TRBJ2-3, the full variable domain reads GAGVSQSPSNKVTEKGKDVELRCDPISGHTALYWYRQSLGQGLEFLIYFQGNSAPDKSGLPSDRFSAERTGGSVSTLTIQRTQQEDSAVYLCASSLAVGGDTQYFGPGTRLTVL.

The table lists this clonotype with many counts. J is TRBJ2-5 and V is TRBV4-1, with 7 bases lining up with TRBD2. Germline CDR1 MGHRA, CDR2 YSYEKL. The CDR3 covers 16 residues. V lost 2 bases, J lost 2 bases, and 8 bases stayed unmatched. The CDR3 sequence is CASSQYQTSTQETQYF. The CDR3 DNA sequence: TGCGCCAGCAGCCAATACCAGACTAGCACTCAAGAGACCCAGTACTTC.

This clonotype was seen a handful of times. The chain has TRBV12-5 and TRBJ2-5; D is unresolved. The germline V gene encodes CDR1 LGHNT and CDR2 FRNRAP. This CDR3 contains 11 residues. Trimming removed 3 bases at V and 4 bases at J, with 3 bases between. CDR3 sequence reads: CASGFGETQYF. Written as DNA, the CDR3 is TGTGCTAGTGGTTTCGGAGAGACCCAGTACTTC.

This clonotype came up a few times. DNA of the CDR3: TGCGCCAGCAGCTTGGAGTCCCTAGCATCACGCAATGAGCAGTTCTTC. It yields the protein CASSLESLASRNEQFF. This chain uses TRBV5-1 with TRBJ2-1, with D possibly being TRBD2 (5 bases). Germline V CDR1 and CDR2: SGHRS, YFSETQ. This CDR3 is 16 amino acids long. Trimming pared 0 bases from V and 6 bases from J, leaving 16 bases between. The complete variable domain, with remaining parts taken from reference TRBV5-1 and TRBJ2-1, reads KAGVTQTPRYLIKTRGQQVTLSCSPISGHRSVSWYQQTPGQGLQFLFEYFSETQRNKGNFPGRFSGRQFSNSRSEMNVSTLELGDSALYLCASSLESLASRNEQFFGPGTRLTVL.

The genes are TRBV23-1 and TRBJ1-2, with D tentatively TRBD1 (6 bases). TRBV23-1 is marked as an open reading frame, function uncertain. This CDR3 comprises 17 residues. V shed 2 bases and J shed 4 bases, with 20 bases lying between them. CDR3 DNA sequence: TGCGCCAGCAGTCAAAACAAGGGGGACGGGGCTCCCTATGGCTACACCTTC. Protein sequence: CASSQNKGDGAPYGYTF.

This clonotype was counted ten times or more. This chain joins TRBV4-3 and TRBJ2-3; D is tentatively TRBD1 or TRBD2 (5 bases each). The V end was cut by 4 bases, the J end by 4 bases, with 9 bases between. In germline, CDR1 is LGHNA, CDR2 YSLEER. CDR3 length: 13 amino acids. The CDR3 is CASSRGSSDTQYF. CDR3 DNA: TGCGCCAGCAGCCGGGGGAGCTCAGATACGCAGTATTTT.